One sample yielded the 30 T cell receptor beta chains listed below, sequenced in a study of CD4 T cells in relation to SARS-CoV-2 and coronaviruses. TCRdb's copy holds only in-frame clones and misses some; the assay was immunoSEQ multiplex PCR. The sample contains 20,000 to 30,000 clones, about four fifths of which appear only once. Their antigens remain unidentified. The unexposed donors gave CD4+ T cells in 2011-2018, prior to COVID-19. CD4+ T cells were isolated from the cells after about nine days of culture. The sequenced sample was CD4+ T cells from PBMCs, cultured in vitro. The receptors derive from a human donor in good health.

The J gene is TRBJ2-7, the V gene TRBV5-4; a possible D gene is TRBD2 (6 bases). This CDR3 region has 14 residues. Looked up from germline, CDR1 is SGHNT and CDR2 is YYREEE (reference sequence). V lost 4 bases, J lost 1 base, and 12 bases lay in between. In nucleotides, the CDR3 is TGTGCCAGCAGCCTGGAGGGAAGTTCCTACGAGCAGTACTTC. It translates to CASSLEGSSYEQYF.

The chain employs TRBV7-3 and TRBJ1-2, with 7 positions matching TRBD1. This CDR3 region has 15 residues. J was trimmed by 4 bases and V by 1 base; bases with no gene match: 6. Germline V gene lookup returns CDR1 SGHTA and CDR2 FQGTGA. This CDR3 reads CASSLRGGESYGYTF. Written as DNA, the CDR3 is TGTGCCAGCAGCTTAAGAGGGGGCGAATCCTATGGCTACACCTTC.

The chain is built from TRBV18 and TRBJ1-2; a weak D match, TRBD1 (6 bases). The germline V and J ends were trimmed by 6 bases and 3 bases, with 8 bases remaining between them. The germline gives CDR1 KGHSH, CDR2 LQKENI. The CDR3 length is 12 residues. The DNA of the CDR3 is TGTGCCAGCTCCCCAGGGGACTATGGCTACACCTTC. Protein product: CASSPGDYGYTF.

V and J are TRBV9 and TRBJ2-7, with D uncertain. This CDR3 is built from 17 residues. Germline V gene data show CDR1 as SGDLS and CDR2 as YYNGEE. V lost 4 bases and J 4 bases, leaving 24 bases between the germline ends. CDR3 bases: TGTGCCAGCAGCTTAGATCCCGTTTGCTTTGTGGGTTACGAGCAGTACTTC. It specifies CASSLDPVCFVGYEQYF.

This clone is medium-sized in the sample. This chain uses TRBV9 with TRBJ1-4; D is uncertain. Trimming stripped 3 bases from V and 10 bases from J, with 10 bases between. Germline V gene data show CDR1 as SGDLS and CDR2 as YYNGEE. CDR3 length: 12 amino acids. CDR3 DNA sequence: TGTGCCAGCAGCGAGGAGAACGGAAAACTGTTTTTT. Its protein is CASSEENGKLFF. The variable domain in full, with the rest retrieved from reference TRBV9 and TRBJ1-4, is DSGVTQTPKHLITATGQRVTLRCSPRSGDLSVYWYQQSLDQGLQFLIQYYNGEERAKGNILERFSAQQFPDLHSELNLSSLELGDSALYFCASSEENGKLFFGSGTQLSVL.

The genes are TRBV6-5 and TRBJ2-5; 7 positions agree with TRBD1. Unmatched junction bases numbered 5, after V lost 6 bases and J lost 4 bases. The germline V gene has CDR1 MNHEY and CDR2 SVGAGI. This CDR3 contains 13 residues. CDR3 in amino acids: CASRTGSGETQYF. In DNA form, the CDR3 reads TGTGCCAGCAGGACAGGGTCCGGAGAGACCCAGTACTTC.

V is TRBV3-1 (or the pseudogene TRBV3-2) and J is TRBJ1-2; 12 bases are a match to TRBD1. V lost 2 bases, J lost 8 bases, and 9 bases stayed unmatched. The CDR3 extends over 16 amino acids. CDR1 is LGHDT, CDR2 YNNKEL, per germline (reference sequence). Written as DNA, the CDR3 is TGTGCCAGCAGCCAACCGACCGGGACAGGGGGCGACGGCTACACCTTC. Protein product: CASSQPTGTGGDGYTF.

The genes are TRBV30 and TRBJ2-4; 8 positions match TRBD2. The V gene's germline CDR1 is GTSNPN and CDR2 SVGIG (reference sequence). V trimming: 3 bases; J trimming: 8 bases; junction bases outside the gene matches: 3. CDR3 length: 12 amino acids. In DNA, the CDR3 is TGTGCCTGGAGGGGTAGCGGGGACATTCAGTACTTC. It codes for CAWRGSGDIQYF.

This chain links TRBV6-5 with TRBJ1-2; TRBD1 is a possible D gene (6 bases). The germline gives CDR1 MNHEY, CDR2 SVGAGI. CDR3 length equals 13 residues. Between the trimmed V and J ends, which lost 6 bases and 0 bases, there was a span of 8 bases. CDR3 sequence reads: CASRDSTNYGYTF. The CDR3 nucleotides are TGTGCCAGCAGGGACAGTACTAACTATGGCTACACCTTC.

V and J are TRBV5-1 and TRBJ2-1; 10 nucleotides align to TRBD1. The junction had 5 bases not matched to a gene; V was cut back by 3 bases and J by 8 bases. The CDR3 contains 14 residues. Per the germline V gene, CDR1 is SGHRS and CDR2 is YFSETQ. DNA of the CDR3: TGCGCCAGCAGCTATAGGGACAGGGGATATGAGCAGTTCTTC. It encodes CASSYRDRGYEQFF. Looking up the rest from reference TRBV5-1 and TRBJ2-1 gives the full variable domain: KAGVTQTPRYLIKTRGQQVTLSCSPISGHRSVSWYQQTPGQGLQFLFEYFSETQRNKGNFPGRFSGRQFSNSRSEMNVSTLELGDSALYLCASSYRDRGYEQFFGPGTRLTVL.

The chain is built from TRBV19 and TRBJ1-1; the D is unclear. The CDR3 sequence is 14 residues long. From germline, CDR1 is LNHDA and CDR2 SQIVND (reference sequence). V shed 3 bases and J shed 1 base, with 9 bases lying between them. CDR3 coding DNA: TGTGCCAGTAGTATTTTTGAGGGGAACACTGAAGCTTTCTTT. Protein sequence: CASSIFEGNTEAFF. The full variable domain, its missing parts supplied by reference TRBV19 and TRBJ1-1, is DGGITQSPKYLFRKEGQNVTLSCEQNLNHDAMYWYRQDPGQGLRLIYYSQIVNDFQKGDIAEGYSVSREKKESFPLTVTSAQKNPTAFYLCASSIFEGNTEAFFGQGTRLTVV.

The V gene is TRBV30, the J gene TRBJ2-5, with D tentatively TRBD2 (6 bases). Between the trimmed V and J ends, which lost 2 bases and 5 bases, there was a span of 15 bases. Germline V gene data show CDR1 as GTSNPN and CDR2 as SVGIG (reference sequence). The CDR3 covers 14 residues. CDR3 nucleotides: TGTGCCTGGAGTTCGGCGACTAGGAGGGAGACCCAGTACTTC. It encodes CAWSSATRRETQYF.

This chain joins TRBV6-6 and TRBJ1-6; the D gene is possibly TRBD1 (5 bases). Trimming removed 7 bases from V and 4 bases from J, with 17 bases in between. CDR1 MNHNY and CDR2 SVGAGI come from the germline V gene (reference sequence). The CDR3 totals 16 residues. DNA for the CDR3: TGTGCCAGCATGACCCGGACTACAGGTTATAATTCACCCCTCCACTTT. This encodes CASMTRTTGYNSPLHF.

The chain employs TRBV2 and TRBJ1-2; possible D gene TRBD1, 5 bases. Germline V gene data show CDR1 as SNHLY and CDR2 as FYNNEI. The CDR3 covers 12 residues. V was clipped by 2 bases and J by 8 bases, with 9 bases between them. The chain's CDR3 is CASSENGDGYTF. In nucleotides, the CDR3 is TGTGCCAGCAGTGAAAACGGGGACGGCTACACCTTC.

V is TRBV24-1 and J is TRBJ2-5; 10 nucleotides agree with TRBD1. The CDR3 has 13 amino acids. Unmatched junction bases numbered 7, after V lost 9 bases and J lost 7 bases. Germline CDR1 and CDR2: KGHDR and SFDVKD. The CDR3 coding sequence is TGTGCCACCTCGGACAGGGGGAGCGGGACCCAGTACTTC. This translates into CATSDRGSGTQYF.

V is TRBV10-1 and J is TRBJ2-3; 9 bases map to TRBD2. The CDR3 covers 16 residues. Trimming at V came to 5 bases and at J to 3 bases, leaving 9 bases not matched to a gene. CDR1 is WNHNN and CDR2 is SYGVQD in the germline V gene (reference sequence). The CDR3: CASSSSGRDSTDTQYF. CDR3 coding DNA: TGCGCCAGCAGTAGTAGCGGGAGAGATTCTACAGATACGCAGTATTTT.

This clone came up a few times. The rearrangement links TRBV6-5 to TRBJ1-1; tentative D call: TRBD1 (6 bases). V was trimmed by 5 bases and J by 4 bases, leaving 17 bases between them. CDR1 is MNHEY and CDR2 is SVGAGI in the germline V gene. The CDR3 consists of 15 residues. The CDR3 spells CASSTRGQRPTEAFF. CDR3 in DNA: TGTGCCAGCAGTACCCGAGGACAGCGGCCCACTGAAGCTTTCTTT.

The V call is TRBV24-1, the J call TRBJ2-5; 7 positions match TRBD2. This CDR3 is built from 14 residues. Trimming took 9 bases from V and 0 from J; bases not matched to a gene: 6. Germline-derived CDR1 and CDR2 are KGHDR and SFDVKD. This CDR3 is CATREAENQETQYF. Here the CDR3 DNA reads TGTGCCACCCGGGAGGCCGAAAACCAAGAGACCCAGTACTTC.

The chain joins TRBV6-5 to TRBJ1-2, with 7 bases aligning to TRBD1. The CDR3 has 14 residues. Germline CDR1 is MNHEY and CDR2 is SVGAGI. Unmatched junction bases numbered 8, after V lost 3 bases and J lost 7 bases. The CDR3 DNA sequence: TGTGCCAGCAGTTATGAACAGGGGATTGGTGGCTACACCTTC. Protein product: CASSYEQGIGGYTF.

The chain employs TRBV6-5 and TRBJ1-2; 9 bases map to TRBD1. The CDR3 has 15 residues. Trimming cost V 0 bases and J 4 bases; bases outside gene matches: 3. The V gene's germline CDR1 is MNHEY and CDR2 SVGAGI. The CDR3 sequence is CASSYSTGGGYGYTF. In nucleotides, the CDR3 is TGTGCCAGCAGTTACTCGACAGGGGGAGGCTATGGCTACACCTTC.

This rearrangement joins TRBV11-2 to TRBJ2-3, with 7 bases matching TRBD1. The V and J ends lost 6 bases and 4 bases, in that order; junction bases with no gene match: 16. The CDR3 spans 17 residues. Germline-derived CDR1 and CDR2 are SGHAT and FQNNGV. CDR3 sequence (DNA): TGTGCCAGCAGGACCCTGGTGGTCAGGGGGATTCCAGATACGCAGTATTTT. This gives the protein CASRTLVVRGIPDTQYF.

In its sample, this clone was seen a few times. The V gene is TRBV5-4, the J gene TRBJ1-1; 9 bases line up with TRBD1. The CDR3 sequence is 16 residues long. Germline CDR1 is SGHNT and CDR2 is YYREEE (reference sequence). The J segment lost 5 bases and the V segment lost 2 bases, leaving 10 bases of the junction unmatched. CDR3 sequence: CASSFPSGTGRTEAFF. The CDR3 bases are TGTGCCAGCAGCTTCCCCTCCGGGACAGGGAGGACTGAAGCTTTCTTT.

The chain couples TRBV27 to TRBJ2-3; D is uncertain. CDR3 length equals 12 residues. Looked up from germline, CDR1 is MNHEY and CDR2 is SMNVEV (reference sequence). Trimming took 4 bases from V and 2 from J, leaving 4 bases between them. The CDR3 loop is CASSSVTDTQYF. The CDR3 DNA reads as TGTGCCAGCAGTTCTGTCACAGATACGCAGTATTTT.

The V call is TRBV6-5, the J call TRBJ2-3, with D unresolved. Germline V gene sequence: CDR1 MNHEY, CDR2 SVGAGI. The CDR3 has 13 amino acids. Trimming removed 6 bases at V and 6 bases at J, with 13 bases between. The CDR3 spells CASSVRWADTQYF. The CDR3 DNA reads as TGTGCCAGCAGCGTTCGTTGGGCCGATACGCAGTATTTT.

This clone was observed a handful of times. The chain employs TRBV24-1 and TRBJ2-7, with 9 nucleotides matching TRBD1. V trimming: 4 bases; J trimming: 6 bases; junction bases outside the gene matches: 9. The V gene's germline CDR1 is KGHDR and CDR2 SFDVKD. This CDR3 region has 15 residues. CDR3 nucleotide sequence: TGTGCCACCAGTGACCCGGGACAGGGCTTCTTCGAGCAGTACTTC. Encoded protein: CATSDPGQGFFEQYF.

This chain connects TRBV28 to TRBJ2-4, with TRBD2 matching over 8 bases. V lost 5 bases to trimming and J lost 15 bases; unmatched junction nucleotides: 9. Germline CDR1 MDHEN, CDR2 SYDVKM. The CDR3 runs 12 residues. The CDR3 sequence is CASSVSGTSGYF. The CDR3 DNA follows: TGTGCCAGCAGTGTATCCGGGACTAGTGGGTACTTC.

The rearrangement joins TRBV7-9 to TRBJ2-5; no firm D call. This CDR3 is built from 14 residues. The ends were cut back, 0 bases at V and 0 bases at J, with 5 bases in the middle. In germline, CDR1 is SEHNR, CDR2 FQNEAQ (reference sequence). The CDR3 protein is CASSLAEYQETQYF. As DNA, the CDR3 is TGTGCCAGCAGCTTAGCAGAGTACCAAGAGACCCAGTACTTC.

This clone was seen only once. The rearrangement joins TRBV14 to TRBJ2-2; TRBD1 is a possible D gene (5 bases). Deletions cut 3 bases from V and 4 bases from J, with 12 bases between. Per the germline V gene, CDR1 is SGHDN and CDR2 is FVKESK. The CDR3 consists of 15 residues. CDR3 sequence reads: CASSQRSQGTGELFF. Written as DNA, the CDR3 is TGTGCCAGCAGCCAGAGGTCCCAGGGCACCGGGGAGCTGTTTTTT.

V usage is TRBV19 and J usage is TRBJ1-2, with 11 bases matching TRBD1. Germline lookup yields CDR1 LNHDA and CDR2 SQIVND (reference sequence). Unmatched junction bases numbered 13, after V lost 10 bases and J lost 6 bases. CDR3 length equals 15 residues. Here the CDR3 DNA reads TGTGCCACCAACCGGGACAGGGGGAATTTGAATGGCTACACCTTC. Translated, it gives CATNRDRGNLNGYTF.

The CDR3 sequence is CASTTGGANTEAFF. The CDR3 DNA reads as TGCGCCAGCACGACAGGGGGAGCGAACACTGAAGCTTTCTTT. This chain links TRBV5-1 with TRBJ1-1; 9 bases line up with TRBD1. The CDR3 has 14 amino acids. CDR1 SGHRS and CDR2 YFSETQ come from the germline V gene. The J segment lost 1 base and the V segment lost 6 bases, leaving 4 bases of the junction unmatched.